Presented here are 15 T cell receptor beta chains from one specimen sequenced in a study of post-analysis software for immune sequencing data. Study-level points and caveats: A few TRBV segments, TRBV5-6, TRBV5-1 and TRBV20-1 among them, were found more frequent in patients than controls.

Incorporated into the TCR beta cDNA libraries were unique molecular identifiers, which served to reduce PCR and sequencing biases. One entry per CDR3 protein, called by TCRdb with MiXCR from the PCR reads. The sample gives some 800,000 distinct CDR3 sequences, around 45% of which show up once; roughly 4.5% is in the top ten. These receptors have no known antigen. The sequencing sample was made of blood. These receptors came from a girl aged 5 to 17 with multiple sclerosis.

Concerning this clonotype: One end of the junction varies from germline; a read error may be responsible. This CDR3 reads CSAGELVVNVQFF. The CDR3, as DNA: TGCAGCGCCGGGGAGCTGGTCGTCAATGTGCAGTTCTTC. The chain has TRBV29-1 and TRBJ2-1, with D possibly TRBD2 on 5 matching bases. CDR3 length equals 13 residues. Germline V gives CDR1 SQVTM, CDR2 ANQGSEA.

The sample holds a few counts of this clonotype. The V gene is TRBV4-3, the J gene TRBJ1-1; 7 bases are shared with TRBD1. Germline V gene lookup returns CDR1 LGHNA and CDR2 YSLEER. The CDR3 totals 14 residues. The V and J ends lost 4 bases and 4 bases, in that order; junction bases with no gene match: 6. The CDR3 coding sequence is TGCGCCAGCAGCCCCCACAGGGGAGGCACTGAAGCTTTCTTT. This encodes CASSPHRGGTEAFF.

The chain combines TRBV30 with TRBJ2-1; D is undetermined. Trimming removed 2 bases at V and 5 bases at J, with 7 bases between. CDR1 is GTSNPN, CDR2 SVGIG, per germline (reference sequence). The CDR3 spans 12 residues. The DNA of the CDR3 is TGTGCCTGGAGTTACACTGACAATGAGCAGTTCTTC. Its protein product is CAWSYTDNEQFF.

The genes are TRBV29-1 and TRBJ2-7; D call uncertain. With 6 bases removed from V and 0 bases from J, the gap between germline ends came to 9 bases. Germline V CDR1 and CDR2: SQVTM, ANQGSEA. The CDR3 extends over 12 amino acids. CDR3 nucleotide sequence: TGCAGCGTGATGGACGGCTCCTACGAGCAGTACTTC. This codes for CSVMDGSYEQYF.

This chain uses TRBV7-2 with TRBJ2-1; the match to TRBD2 covers 9 bases. The trim removed 1 base at V and 7 bases at J, leaving 20 bases unmatched. The length of the CDR3 is 20 residues. The germline V gene encodes CDR1 SGHTA and CDR2 FQGNSA. DNA for the CDR3: TGTGCCAGCAGCTTAGGACTAGCGGAGGGAGGGCTATTACAGAGAAATGAGCAGTTCTTC. The encoded protein is CASSLGLAEGGLLQRNEQFF.

The V gene is TRBV11-2, the J gene TRBJ2-4, with D possibly matching TRBD1 (6 bases). The assigned J gene may be wrong: the sequence end matches TRBJ2-7 better. The CDR3 contains 15 residues. Germline V lookup: CDR1 SGHAT, CDR2 FQNNGV. The CDR3 loop is CASSKEPGHNYEQYF. CDR3 DNA: TGTGCCAGCAGCAAAGAGCCGGGACATAACTACGAGCAGTACTTC.

The rearrangement uses TRBV6-5 and TRBJ2-3; tentatively, D is TRBD2 (6 bases). Trimming stripped 6 bases from V and 2 bases from J, with 12 bases between. Germline CDR1 reads MNHEY; CDR2 reads SVGAGI. CDR3 length: 14 amino acids. The CDR3 DNA reads as TGTGCCAGCAGCCGGACGGGACTCACAGATACGCAGTATTTT. It translates to CASSRTGLTDTQYF.

This chain connects TRBV21-1 to TRBJ2-5; the D call TRBD1 from the table was never checked on the DNA. TRBV21-1 is described as a pseudogene. The CDR3 has 17 residues. In nucleotides, the CDR3 is TGTGCCAGACAGGTTCGTGTTCTGGCCAGGGCGGAGGAGACCCAGTACTTC. Translation gives CARQVRVLARAEETQYF.

The rearrangement joins TRBV20-1 to TRBJ2-7, with 8 nucleotides matching TRBD2. Germline CDR1 reads DFQATT; CDR2 reads SNEGSKA (reference sequence). J lost 4 bases, V lost 6 bases, and 8 bases had no gene match. This CDR3 spans 13 amino acids. In nucleotides, the CDR3 is TGCAGTGCGAGAAGCGGGGGAGGGTACGAGCAGTACTTC. Translated: CSARSGGGYEQYF.

CDR3 nucleotides: TGTGCCAGCCTGAAGGGCTCGGTCGGGGATGGCTACACCTTC. This gives the protein CASLKGSVGDGYTF. This chain joins TRBV5-5 and TRBJ1-2; D is uncertain. V dropped 7 bases and J dropped 6 bases, with 19 bases sitting between them. This CDR3 comprises 14 residues. Germline V gene data show CDR1 as SGHKS and CDR2 as YYEKEE (reference sequence).

This clonotype showed up just a few times. V gene TRBV10-3 combines with J gene TRBJ1-5; D unresolved. Germline V gene sequence: CDR1 ENHRY, CDR2 SYGVKD. This CDR3 comprises 12 residues. Trimming removed 2 bases from V and 7 bases from J, with 6 bases in between. The CDR3 nucleotides read TGTGCCATCAGTGAGGGGAAGCAGCCCCAGCATTTT. The encoded protein is CAISEGKQPQHF.

The CDR3: CASKGILNYGYTF. The CDR3 DNA reads TGTGCCAGCAAGGGGATACTTAACTATGGCTACACCTTC. The chain combines TRBV27 with TRBJ1-2, with a weak D call TRBD1 (5 bases). Germline V lookup: CDR1 MNHEY, CDR2 SMNVEV (reference sequence). The germline V and J ends were trimmed by 7 bases and 1 base, with 10 bases remaining between them. CDR3 length: 13 residues.

V is TRBV7-9 and J is TRBJ2-3; no reliable D call. The CDR3 length is 15 residues. Germline-derived CDR1 and CDR2 are SEHNR and FQNEAQ (reference sequence). V shed 5 bases and J shed 0 bases, with 12 bases lying between them. The CDR3 loop reads CASSLPGRSTDTQYF. The CDR3 DNA follows: TGTGCCAGCAGCCTACCGGGCCGAAGCACAGATACGCAGTATTTT.

This chain joins TRBV5-1 and TRBJ2-1; D is ambiguous. This CDR3 contains 14 residues. Per germline, CDR1 SGHRS and CDR2 YFSETQ. With 1 base removed from V and 5 bases from J, the gap between germline ends came to 10 bases. The CDR3 spells CASSLPSLHNEQFF. The DNA of the CDR3 is TGCGCCAGCAGCTTGCCCAGTCTCCACAATGAGCAGTTCTTC. Full variable domain (remainder filled in from reference TRBV5-1 and TRBJ2-1): KAGVTQTPRYLIKTRGQQVTLSCSPISGHRSVSWYQQTPGQGLQFLFEYFSETQRNKGNFPGRFSGRQFSNSRSEMNVSTLELGDSALYLCASSLPSLHNEQFFGPGTRLTVL.

The sample holds a few counts of this clonotype. This chain connects TRBV5-1 to TRBJ2-1; perhaps TRBD2 as D (6 bases). The CDR3 runs 16 residues. Germline V gives CDR1 SGHRS, CDR2 YFSETQ. Trimming cost V 1 base and J 9 bases, with 20 bases left between them. The chain's CDR3 is CASSLQSGVGWGEQFF. The CDR3 coding sequence is TGCGCCAGCAGCTTGCAGTCGGGAGTGGGTTGGGGTGAGCAGTTCTTC.